The 21 T cell receptor beta chains listed next were all sequenced from one sample in a study of molecular identifiers for immune sequencing clone quantification. MiXCR was run by TCRdb on the PCR reads, yielding one entry per CDR3 protein. The profile shows around 470,000 distinct CDR3 sequences, approximately 25% of them singletons. The sequenced sample consisted of naive CD8+ T cells from blood, with Jurkat cell RNA spiked in. Subset defined: FACS-sorted CD8+CD4-CCR7+CD45RA+ naive T cells. These receptors came from a human donor in good health. Some libraries in this study had Jurkat cell RNA spiked in.

This clonotype was recorded many times. In DNA, the CDR3 is TGCAGTGCTACACAGACACATCAAGCTTTCTTT. Residues: CSATQTHQAFF. The rearrangement uses TRBV20-1 and TRBJ1-1; D unresolved. The CDR3 totals 11 residues. Germline V lookup: CDR1 DFQATT, CDR2 SNEGSKA (reference sequence). Trimming stripped 4 bases from V and 9 bases from J, with 12 bases between.

The rearrangement links TRBV7-9 to TRBJ2-7, with TRBD2 identical over 13 bases. The length of the CDR3 is 15 residues. The V and J ends lost 5 bases and 6 bases, in that order; junction bases with no gene match: 7. Germline V gene sequence: CDR1 SEHNR, CDR2 FQNEAQ (reference sequence). The CDR3 region has the DNA TGTGCCAGCAGCCTTGGACTAGCGGGAGCAGGCGAGCAGTACTTC. It yields the protein CASSLGLAGAGEQYF.

There are many counts of this clonotype. The chain is built from TRBV7-9 and TRBJ2-5; D ambiguous. V was shortened by 2 bases and J by 5 bases, with 6 bases between the two germline ends. The CDR3 length is 12 residues. Germline V gene sequence: CDR1 SEHNR, CDR2 FQNEAQ (reference sequence). CDR3 sequence reads: CASSLLSETQYF. The CDR3 DNA sequence: TGTGCCAGCAGCTTACTGAGCGAGACCCAGTACTTC.

This clonotype was found a few times. The V and J genes are TRBV6-5 and TRBJ2-3; 7 bases agree with TRBD2. V gave up 4 bases and J gave up 4 bases; unmatched junction bases: 5. CDR3 length: 14 residues. CDR1 MNHEY and CDR2 SVGAGI come from the germline V gene. The CDR3 loop reads CASSWSGTPDTQYF. The CDR3 DNA reads as TGTGCCAGCAGTTGGAGCGGGACTCCAGATACGCAGTATTTT.

The chain recombines TRBV6-5 with TRBJ1-2; TRBD1 might be the D (6 bases). The CDR3 extends over 14 amino acids. Germline CDR1 is MNHEY and CDR2 is SVGAGI. V lost 5 bases, J lost 2 bases, and 12 bases lay in between. In DNA, the CDR3 is TGTGCCAGCAGTACACAGGGTCCCAACTATGGCTACACCTTC. Its translation is CASSTQGPNYGYTF.

On this clonotype itself: A much larger clonotype is one base distant, so this may be a read error. V is TRBV12-3 or TRBV12-4 and J is TRBJ2-7, with 9 bases that match TRBD1. This CDR3 spans 12 amino acids. The J segment lost 7 bases and the V segment lost 8 bases, leaving 6 bases of the junction unmatched. The CDR3 loop is CASGLGQGEQYF. The CDR3 DNA follows: TGTGCCAGCGGTCTCGGACAGGGGGAGCAGTACTTC.

The CDR3 spells CASSLTDRWTEKLFF. The CDR3 region has the DNA TGCGCCAGCAGCTTGACGGACAGGTGGACTGAAAAACTGTTTTTT. The gene calls are TRBV5-1 and TRBJ1-4; TRBD1 matches 7 bases. CDR3 size: 15 residues. With 1 base clipped from V and 7 bases from J, the junction kept 7 bases outside the gene matches. Germline-derived CDR1 and CDR2 are SGHRS and YFSETQ.

V and J are TRBV12-3 or TRBV12-4 and TRBJ2-7; 8 nucleotides line up with TRBD1. CDR3 length: 15 residues. The V segment lost 5 bases and the J segment 3 bases; nucleotides outside the gene matches: 9. CDR3 sequence (DNA): TGTGCCAGCAGTCTTCAGGGGGCGCAAGTCTACGAGCAGTACTTC. It encodes CASSLQGAQVYEQYF.

This clonotype occurred many times. In DNA form, the CDR3 reads TGCGCCAGCAGCCAAGATAGAATAGCGGTCAAAAACATTCAGTACTTC. Its protein is CASSQDRIAVKNIQYF. This rearrangement joins TRBV4-3 to TRBJ2-4; a possible D gene is TRBD2 (6 bases). This CDR3 contains 16 residues. Trimming cost V 0 bases and J 3 bases, with 12 bases left between them. Germline V gene data show CDR1 as LGHNA and CDR2 as YSLEER.

This clonotype was seen more than once but under ten times. The genes are TRBV27 and TRBJ2-5, with D possibly TRBD1 on 5 matching bases. CDR1 is MNHEY and CDR2 is SMNVEV in the germline V gene (reference sequence). Trimming removed 3 bases at V and 6 bases at J, with 11 bases between. This CDR3 spans 13 amino acids. The CDR3 protein is CASSFGRGQTQYF. Here the CDR3 DNA reads TGTGCCAGCAGTTTTGGTAGGGGTCAGACCCAGTACTTC.

This sequence joins TRBV20-1 and TRBJ1-1; D might be TRBD1 (5 bases). V gave up 6 bases and J gave up 7 bases, with 12 bases separating them. This CDR3 has 11 amino acids. Germline assignment: CDR1 DFQATT and CDR2 SNEGSKA (reference sequence). Written as DNA, the CDR3 is TGCAGTGCGCCCCGGGGCGATGAAGCTTTCTTT. It translates to CSAPRGDEAFF.

This clonotype has a count of ten or more. The rearrangement joins TRBV5-1 to TRBJ2-7; 7 bases are shared with TRBD1. This CDR3 has 15 amino acids. CDR1 SGHRS and CDR2 YFSETQ come from the germline V gene. With V trimmed by 0 bases and J by 6 bases, 9 bases remained unmatched. DNA of the CDR3: TGCGCCAGCAGCTTGGGACAGGGTAAGGTCGGCGAGCAGTACTTC. This codes for CASSLGQGKVGEQYF. Full variable domain (outside the CDR3, taken from reference TRBV5-1 and TRBJ2-7): KAGVTQTPRYLIKTRGQQVTLSCSPISGHRSVSWYQQTPGQGLQFLFEYFSETQRNKGNFPGRFSGRQFSNSRSEMNVSTLELGDSALYLCASSLGQGKVGEQYFGPGTRLTVT.

The J gene is TRBJ2-7, the V gene TRBV4-1, with 9 positions matching TRBD1. Trimming cost V 1 base and J 5 bases; bases outside gene matches: 3. Germline CDR1 and CDR2: MGHRA and YSYEKL. The CDR3 sequence is 14 residues long. In DNA, the CDR3 is TGCGCCAGCAGCCAAGGTTGGACAGGGGACGAGCAGTACTTC. Its protein is CASSQGWTGDEQYF.

On this clonotype itself: Since no conserved phenylalanine or tryptophan closes the CDR3, a read error is the likely cause. This rearrangement joins TRBV24-1 to TRBJ2-3; the match to TRBD2 covers 10 bases. Germline values: CDR1 KGHDR, CDR2 SFDVKD. The CDR3 length is 16 residues. V lost 0 bases and J lost 4; bases outside the gene matches: 3. In DNA form, the CDR3 reads TGTGCCACCAGTGATTTGACTAGCGGGATTGCAGATACGCAGTATTCT. Protein: CATSDLTSGIADTQYS.

This clonotype was counted between two and nine times. The chain employs TRBV6-5 and TRBJ2-3; 7 bases match TRBD1. The CDR3 is made up of 13 amino acids. Per germline, CDR1 MNHEY and CDR2 SVGAGI. V gave up 8 bases and J gave up 1 base; unmatched junction bases: 3. The CDR3 protein is CASAGQGTDTQYF. The CDR3 DNA sequence: TGTGCCAGCGCTGGACAGGGCACAGATACGCAGTATTTT.

This clonotype was detected many times. V gene TRBV29-1 combines with J gene TRBJ2-3, with TRBD2 matching over 7 bases. V lost 2 bases and J lost 1; bases outside the gene matches: 15. Germline V lookup: CDR1 SQVTM, CDR2 ANQGSEA. This CDR3 is built from 18 residues. For the CDR3, the DNA is TGCAGCGTTGAATTGGGGGTCAAGGCGGGGGTCCGCACAGATACGCAGTATTTT. As protein: CSVELGVKAGVRTDTQYF.

V usage is TRBV3-2 and J usage is TRBJ2-1; TRBD2 was called by the table and not checked on the DNA. TRBV3-2 is shown as a pseudogene. The CDR3 consists of 17 residues. Here the CDR3 DNA reads TGTGCCAGCAGCCCCTGTTGGGGGACTAGCGAATACAATGAGCAGTTCTTC. Translation: CASSPCWGTSEYNEQFF.

The chain carries TRBV6-6 and TRBJ2-5, with TRBD2 as a possible D gene (6 bases). The V end lost 0 bases, the J end lost 5 bases, and 16 bases lay between the germline ends. CDR1 and CDR2 (germline): MNHNY, SVGAGI (reference sequence). The CDR3 runs 16 residues. CDR3 in amino acids: CASSYSRAREEETQYF. The CDR3 nucleotides are TGTGCCAGCAGTTACTCGAGGGCCAGGGAGGAGGAGACCCAGTACTTC.

This clonotype was counted ten times or more. This chain joins TRBV20-1 and TRBJ2-7; tentative D call: TRBD1 (6 bases). The CDR3 loop spans 13 amino acids. The V gene lost 4 bases and the J gene lost 0 bases, with 10 bases spanning the gap. Germline CDR1 DFQATT, CDR2 SNEGSKA (reference sequence). CDR3 coding DNA: TGCAGTGCTAATGCGGACAGCTCCTACGAGCAGTACTTC. As protein: CSANADSSYEQYF.

This clonotype appeared a few times. In nucleotides, the CDR3 is TGCAGTGCTAGAGACACGGAGTCAGACCCTTACGAGCAGTACTTC. Translating gives CSARDTESDPYEQYF. The chain is built from TRBV20-1 and TRBJ2-7; D is unclear. CDR3 length equals 15 residues. Germline CDR1 DFQATT, CDR2 SNEGSKA (reference sequence). Trimming cost V 0 bases and J 4 bases, with 16 bases left between them.

This clonotype was seen at least ten times. This chain connects TRBV7-9 to TRBJ2-7; 12 bases are shared with TRBD1. The CDR3 consists of 19 residues. The germline V gene has CDR1 SEHNR and CDR2 FQNEAQ (reference sequence). The V and J ends lost 3 bases and 6 bases, in that order; junction bases with no gene match: 18. The CDR3 DNA follows: TGTGCCAGCAGCTTCTCTCCTGGGACAGGGGGCTCCCTAGGTCGCGAGCAGTACTTC. It yields the protein CASSFSPGTGGSLGREQYF.